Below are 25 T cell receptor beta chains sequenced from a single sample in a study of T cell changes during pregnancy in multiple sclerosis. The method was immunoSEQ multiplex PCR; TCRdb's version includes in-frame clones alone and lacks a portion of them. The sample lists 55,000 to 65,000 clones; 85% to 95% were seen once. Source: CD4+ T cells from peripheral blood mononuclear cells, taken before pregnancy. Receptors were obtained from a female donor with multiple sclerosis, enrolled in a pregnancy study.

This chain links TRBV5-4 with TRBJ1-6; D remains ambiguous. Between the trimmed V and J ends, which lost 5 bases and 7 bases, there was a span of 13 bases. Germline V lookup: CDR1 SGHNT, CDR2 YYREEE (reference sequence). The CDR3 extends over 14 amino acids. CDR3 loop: CASRTQKPNSPLHF. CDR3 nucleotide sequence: TGTGCCAGCAGAACACAGAAACCGAATTCACCCCTCCACTTT.

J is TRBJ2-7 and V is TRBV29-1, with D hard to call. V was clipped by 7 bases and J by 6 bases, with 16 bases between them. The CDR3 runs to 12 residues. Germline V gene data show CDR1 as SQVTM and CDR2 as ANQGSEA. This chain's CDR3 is CSASYGVGEQYF. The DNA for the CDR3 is TGCAGCGCCTCATACGGAGTAGGCGAGCAGTACTTC.

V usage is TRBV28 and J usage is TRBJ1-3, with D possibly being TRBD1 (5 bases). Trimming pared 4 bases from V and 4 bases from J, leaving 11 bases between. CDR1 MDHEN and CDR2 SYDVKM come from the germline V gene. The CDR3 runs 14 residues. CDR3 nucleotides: TGTGCCAGCAGTTCAGGGTTATACGGAAACACCATATATTTT. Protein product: CASSSGLYGNTIYF.

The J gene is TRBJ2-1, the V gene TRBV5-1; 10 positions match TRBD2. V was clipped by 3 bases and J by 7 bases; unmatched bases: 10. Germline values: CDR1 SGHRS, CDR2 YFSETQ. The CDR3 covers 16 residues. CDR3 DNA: TGCGCCAGCAGCTACCTAACTAGCGGGATTGCAAATGAGCAGTTCTTC. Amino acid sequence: CASSYLTSGIANEQFF.

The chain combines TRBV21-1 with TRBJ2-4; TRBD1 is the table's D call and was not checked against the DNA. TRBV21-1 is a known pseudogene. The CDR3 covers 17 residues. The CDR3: CAAATGSEPLAKNIQYF. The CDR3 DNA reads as TGTGCCGCTGCGACAGGCTCCGAGCCGTTAGCCAAAAACATTCAGTACTTC.

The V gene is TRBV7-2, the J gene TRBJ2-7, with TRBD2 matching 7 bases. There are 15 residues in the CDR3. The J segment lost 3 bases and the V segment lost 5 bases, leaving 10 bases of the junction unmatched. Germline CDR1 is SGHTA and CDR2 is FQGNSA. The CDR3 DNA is TGTGCCAGCAGCACTGGAGGTGGCGGGAGCTACGAGCAGTACTTC. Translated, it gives CASSTGGGGSYEQYF.

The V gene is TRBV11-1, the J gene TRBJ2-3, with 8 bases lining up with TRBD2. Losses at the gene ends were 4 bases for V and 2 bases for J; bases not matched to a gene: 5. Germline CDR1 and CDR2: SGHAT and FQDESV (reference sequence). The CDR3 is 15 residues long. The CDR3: CASSSLAGTTDTQYF. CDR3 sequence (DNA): TGTGCCAGCAGCTCCTTAGCGGGGACCACAGATACGCAGTATTTT.

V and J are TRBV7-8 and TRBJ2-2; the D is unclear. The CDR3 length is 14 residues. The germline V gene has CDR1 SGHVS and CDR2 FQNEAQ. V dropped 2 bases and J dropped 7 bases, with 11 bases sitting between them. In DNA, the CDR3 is TGTGCCAGCAGCTTAATCAGTTCTTACGGGGAGCTGTTTTTT. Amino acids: CASSLISSYGELFF.

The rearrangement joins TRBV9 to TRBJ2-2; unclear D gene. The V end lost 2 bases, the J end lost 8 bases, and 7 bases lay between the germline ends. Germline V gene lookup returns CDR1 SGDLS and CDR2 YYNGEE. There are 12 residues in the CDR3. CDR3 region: CASSVGWGELFF. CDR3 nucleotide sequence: TGTGCCAGCAGCGTTGGCTGGGGGGAGCTGTTTTTT.

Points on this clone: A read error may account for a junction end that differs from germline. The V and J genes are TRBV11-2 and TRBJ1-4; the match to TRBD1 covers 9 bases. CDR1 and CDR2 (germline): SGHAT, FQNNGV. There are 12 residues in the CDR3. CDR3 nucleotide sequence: TGTGCCAGCAGCTTAGGGACAGGGGAAACAAGTTTT. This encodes CASSLGTGETSF.

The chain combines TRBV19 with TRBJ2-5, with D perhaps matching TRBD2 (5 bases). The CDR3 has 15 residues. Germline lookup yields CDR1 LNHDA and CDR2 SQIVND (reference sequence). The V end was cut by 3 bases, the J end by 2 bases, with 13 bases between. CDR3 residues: CASSIGERGQETQYF. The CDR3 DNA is TGTGCCAGTAGTATCGGAGAACGGGGTCAAGAGACCCAGTACTTC.

CDR3 region: CASSPRTRGYEQYF. The CDR3 bases are TGTGCCAGCAGTCCTCGGACTAGGGGCTACGAGCAGTACTTC. The chain is built from TRBV2 and TRBJ2-7; 7 bases fit TRBD2. Germline V gene data show CDR1 as SNHLY and CDR2 as FYNNEI. V lost 5 bases and J lost 3; bases outside the gene matches: 7. The CDR3 is made up of 14 amino acids.

CDR3 sequence: CASSYTGGSGANVLTF. The CDR3 nucleotides are TGTGCCAGCAGTTACACAGGGGGCTCTGGGGCCAACGTCCTGACTTTC. The gene calls are TRBV6-5 and TRBJ2-6; 8 bases fit TRBD1. With V trimmed by 2 bases and J by 0 bases, 0 bases remained unmatched. Looked up from germline, CDR1 is MNHEY and CDR2 is SVGAGI. The CDR3 consists of 16 residues.

The CDR3 coding sequence is TGTGCCAGCAGCTTGGCCGTGAGCTCCTACAATGAGCAGTTCTTC. As protein: CASSLAVSSYNEQFF. This rearrangement joins TRBV5-5 to TRBJ2-1, with D hard to call. The CDR3 covers 15 residues. CDR1 is SGHKS and CDR2 is YYEKEE in the germline V gene (reference sequence). V shed 0 bases and J shed 0 bases, with 7 bases lying between them.

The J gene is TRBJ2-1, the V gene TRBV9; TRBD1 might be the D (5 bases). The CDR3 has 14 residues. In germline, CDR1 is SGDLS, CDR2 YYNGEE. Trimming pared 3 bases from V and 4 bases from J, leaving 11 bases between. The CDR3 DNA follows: TGTGCCAGCAGCGGGACGACAGATTACAATGAGCAGTTCTTC. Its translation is CASSGTTDYNEQFF.

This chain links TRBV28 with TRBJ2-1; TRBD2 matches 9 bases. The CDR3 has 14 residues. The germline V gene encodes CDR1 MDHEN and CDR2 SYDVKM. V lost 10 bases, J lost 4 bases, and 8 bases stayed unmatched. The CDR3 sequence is CAILQSGRYNEQFF. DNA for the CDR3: TGTGCCATCCTCCAAAGCGGGAGGTACAATGAGCAGTTCTTC.

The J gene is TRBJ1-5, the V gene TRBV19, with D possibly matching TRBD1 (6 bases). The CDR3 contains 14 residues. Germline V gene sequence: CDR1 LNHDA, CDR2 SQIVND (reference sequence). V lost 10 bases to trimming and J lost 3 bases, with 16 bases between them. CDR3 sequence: CATRARDNNQPQHF. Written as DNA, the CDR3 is TGTGCCACCCGCGCCCGGGACAACAATCAGCCCCAGCATTTT. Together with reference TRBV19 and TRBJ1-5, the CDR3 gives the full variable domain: DGGITQSPKYLFRKEGQNVTLSCEQNLNHDAMYWYRQDPGQGLRLIYYSQIVNDFQKGDIAEGYSVSREKKESFPLTVTSAQKNPTAFYLCATRARDNNQPQHFGDGTRLSIL.

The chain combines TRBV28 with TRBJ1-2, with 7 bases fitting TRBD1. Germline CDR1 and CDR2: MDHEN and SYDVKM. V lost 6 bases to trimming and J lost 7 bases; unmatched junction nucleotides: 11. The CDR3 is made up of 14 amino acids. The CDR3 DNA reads TGTGCCAGCAGATGGACAGGCGGAAGAAGTGGCTACACCTTC. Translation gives CASRWTGGRSGYTF.

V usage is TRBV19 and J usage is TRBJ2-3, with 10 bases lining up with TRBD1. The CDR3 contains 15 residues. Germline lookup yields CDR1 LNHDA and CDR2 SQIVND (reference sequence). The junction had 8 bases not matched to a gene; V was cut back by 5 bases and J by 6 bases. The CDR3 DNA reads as TGTGCCAGTAGTCAGGGGACAGGGGTTTTTGATACGCAGTATTTT. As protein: CASSQGTGVFDTQYF.

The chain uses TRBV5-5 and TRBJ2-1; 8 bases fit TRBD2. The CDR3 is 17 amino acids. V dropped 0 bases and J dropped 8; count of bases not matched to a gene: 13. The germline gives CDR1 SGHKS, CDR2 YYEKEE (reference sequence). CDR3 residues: CASSLETASGLRDEQFF. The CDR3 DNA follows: TGTGCCAGCAGCTTGGAGACCGCTAGCGGGCTGCGGGATGAGCAGTTCTTC. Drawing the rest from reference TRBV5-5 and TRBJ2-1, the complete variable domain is DAGVTQSPTHLIKTRGQQVTLRCSPISGHKSVSWYQQVLGQGPQFIFQYYEKEERGRGNFPDRFSARQFPNYSSELNVNALLLGDSALYLCASSLETASGLRDEQFFGPGTRLTVL.

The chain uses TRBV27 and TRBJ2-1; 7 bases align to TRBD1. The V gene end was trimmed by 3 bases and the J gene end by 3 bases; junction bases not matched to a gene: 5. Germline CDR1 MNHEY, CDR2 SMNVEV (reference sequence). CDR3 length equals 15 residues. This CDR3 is CASSFRQGSYNEQFF. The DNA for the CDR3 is TGTGCCAGCAGTTTTAGACAGGGAAGCTACAATGAGCAGTTCTTC.

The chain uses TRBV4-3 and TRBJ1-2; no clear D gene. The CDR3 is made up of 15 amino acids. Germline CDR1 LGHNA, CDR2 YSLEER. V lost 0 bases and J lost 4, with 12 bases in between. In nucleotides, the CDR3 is TGCGCCAGCAGCCAAGAATTAGAACAGATCTATGGCTACACCTTC. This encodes CASSQELEQIYGYTF.

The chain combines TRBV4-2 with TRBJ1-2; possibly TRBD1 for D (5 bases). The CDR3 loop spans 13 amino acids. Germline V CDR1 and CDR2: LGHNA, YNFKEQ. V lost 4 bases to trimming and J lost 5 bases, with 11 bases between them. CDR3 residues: CASSPDSTYGYTF. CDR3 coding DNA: TGTGCCAGCAGCCCCGACAGTACTTATGGCTACACCTTC.

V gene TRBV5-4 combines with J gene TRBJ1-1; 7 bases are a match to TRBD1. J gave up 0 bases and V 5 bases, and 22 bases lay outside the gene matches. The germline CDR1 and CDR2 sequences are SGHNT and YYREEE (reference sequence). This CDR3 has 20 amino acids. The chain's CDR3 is CASSRRTGRADDRVNTEAFF. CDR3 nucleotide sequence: TGTGCCAGCAGTCGAAGGACAGGAAGAGCGGACGATCGGGTGAACACTGAAGCTTTCTTT.

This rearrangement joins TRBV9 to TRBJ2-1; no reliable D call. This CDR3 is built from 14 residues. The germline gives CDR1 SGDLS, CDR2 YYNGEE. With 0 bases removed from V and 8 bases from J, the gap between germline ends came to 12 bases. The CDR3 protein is CASSVGPSSYEQFF. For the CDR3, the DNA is TGTGCCAGCAGCGTAGGGCCTAGTAGCTATGAGCAGTTCTTC.